Included here is one T cell receptor (beta chain) sequence, with context. Antigen specificity is unknown. Per the germline V gene, CDR1 is LGHNA and CDR2 is YSLEER. The V gene end was trimmed by 1 base and the J gene end by 7 bases; junction bases not matched to a gene: 5. This CDR3 spans 14 amino acids. This entry belongs to a study of T cells in localized non-small cell lung cancer. TCRdb keeps only in-frame clones here, not all; method: immunoSEQ multiplex PCR. This table holds around 48,000 clones, approximately 80% found once. Study outcomes and limitations: Longer survival (overall) was linked to higher T cell density in blood. Uninvolved adjacent lung showed higher T cell clonality than tumor. Without multi-region sequencing, intratumor heterogeneity could not be excluded. For the top 100 tumor clones, a median approximately 61 also appeared in adjacent lung.

The chain is built from TRBV4-3 and TRBJ1-1; 8 positions agree with TRBD1. Sequences were derived from peripheral blood, sampled before any cancer treatment. The sequence was obtained from a man aged 40 to 70 with stage I squamous cell lung carcinoma. The CDR3 DNA is TGCGCCAGCAGCCAAGGGACAGGGAACGGTGAAGCTTTCTTT. It translates to CASSQGTGNGEAFF.